The T cell receptor beta chain described here comes from a study of identical twins. Template switching added a universal primer site; cDNA carried unique molecular identifiers. TCRdb re-derived calls from the 5' RACE reads in MiXCR, one entry per CDR3 protein. This sample has roughly 1.6 million distinct CDR3 sequences, with about 30% found just once. This clonotype was counted only a few times. This sequence was found in a newborn girl in good health. Sequenced material: cord blood.

CDR3 residues: CASSQGLAPPTYEQYF. In DNA form, the CDR3 reads TGTGCCAGCAGCCAAGGTCTAGCGCCGCCTACCTACGAGCAGTACTTC. The genes are TRBV4-2 and TRBJ2-7; possibly TRBD2 for D (6 bases). The CDR3 contains 16 residues. V lost 1 base and J lost 2, with 15 bases in between. The germline gives CDR1 LGHNA, CDR2 YNFKEQ.